The sequence of this T cell receptor beta chain was determined in a study of shared clonotypes between healthy human individuals. V was clipped by 5 bases and J by 6 bases, with 13 bases between them. The CDR3 has 14 residues. CDR1 is SGHTA and CDR2 is FQGTGA in the germline V gene. This clone is a singleton in its sample. As defined, naive CD8 cells were CD45RO-negative and positively selected for CCR7, with terminally differentiated effector memory CD45RA+ cells excluded. The data were produced by immunoSEQ multiplex PCR, yet TCRdb's version contains in-frame clones alone and is incomplete. The table includes about 2.2 million clones, roughly 95% detected once.

Material: naive CD8+ T cells from PBMCs. The rearrangement joins TRBV7-3 to TRBJ2-2, with no clear D. The TCR sequence derives from a man aged 18 to 35 in good health. Some clones in this sample may be carry-over from other donors' samples. CDR3 sequence (DNA): TGTGCCAGCAGCCTTCGGCAGGTTCCCGGGGAGCTGTTTTTT. Translating gives CASSLRQVPGELFF.